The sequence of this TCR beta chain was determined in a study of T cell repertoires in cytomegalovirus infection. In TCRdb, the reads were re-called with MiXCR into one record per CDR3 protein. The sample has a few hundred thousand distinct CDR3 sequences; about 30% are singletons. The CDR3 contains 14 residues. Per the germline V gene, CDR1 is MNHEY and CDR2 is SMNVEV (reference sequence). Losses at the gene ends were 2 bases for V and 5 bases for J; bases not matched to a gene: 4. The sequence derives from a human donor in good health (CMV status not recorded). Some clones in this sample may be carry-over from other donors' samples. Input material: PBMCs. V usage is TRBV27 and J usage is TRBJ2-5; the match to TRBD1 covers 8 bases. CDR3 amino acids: CASSLRTGRETQYF. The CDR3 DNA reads TGTGCCAGCAGTTTAAGGACAGGGAGGGAGACCCAGTACTTC.